These 25 T cell receptor beta chains came from one sample sequenced in a study of shared clonotypes between healthy human individuals. Here immunoSEQ multiplex PCR was the method, and the copy in TCRdb shows in-frame clones only, minus some. The sample shows around 2.3 million clones, nearly 97% of them seen only once. Sequencing was done on a sample of naive CD4+ T cells sorted from blood. Subset given: CD45RA+ positively selected. The receptors originated from a man aged 18 to 35 in good health.

The V and J genes are TRBV2 and TRBJ1-4, with D maybe TRBD1 (6 bases). CDR1 is SNHLY and CDR2 is FYNNEI in the germline V gene. V was clipped by 10 bases and J by 7 bases, with 13 bases between them. This CDR3 is built from 12 residues. CDR3 in amino acids: CATSGGAEKLFF. The CDR3, as DNA: TGTGCCACCTCCGGGGGGGCTGAAAAACTGTTTTTT.

V and J are TRBV5-1 and TRBJ2-3; the D gene could be TRBD1 or TRBD2 (5 bases each). Trimming cost V 2 bases and J 6 bases, with 10 bases left between them. The CDR3 is made up of 13 amino acids. Germline V gene sequence: CDR1 SGHRS, CDR2 YFSETQ. CDR3 residues: CASSLQEVDTQYF. The CDR3 DNA follows: TGCGCCAGCAGCTTACAGGAGGTGGATACGCAGTATTTT.

The chain recombines TRBV11-1 with TRBJ1-1, with D maybe TRBD1 (6 bases). Germline V CDR1 and CDR2: SGHAT, FQDESV (reference sequence). This CDR3 spans 14 amino acids. V shed 9 bases and J shed 1 base, with 15 bases lying between them. The CDR3 reads CASRNTQGNTEAFF. CDR3 in DNA: TGTGCCAGTCGAAATACACAGGGGAACACTGAAGCTTTCTTT.

The genes are TRBV9 and TRBJ2-3, with D possibly being TRBD2 (5 bases). Trimming cost V 6 bases and J 2 bases, with 16 bases left between them. Germline-derived CDR1 and CDR2 are SGDLS and YYNGEE. The CDR3 has 15 residues. The chain's CDR3 is CASTPTIAITDTQYF. The CDR3 bases are TGTGCCAGCACCCCTACCATAGCGATCACAGATACGCAGTATTTT.

This chain uses TRBV7-6 with TRBJ2-7; TRBD2 agrees at 8 bases. After removal of 5 bases from V and 3 bases from J, the junction contained 6 bases not matched to a gene. The CDR3 is made up of 14 amino acids. Germline-derived CDR1 and CDR2 are SGHVS and FNYEAQ. Here the CDR3 reads CASSRLAGIYEQYF. The CDR3 DNA is TGTGCCAGCAGCCGGCTAGCGGGTATCTACGAGCAGTACTTC.

The V gene is TRBV10-3, the J gene TRBJ2-1, with 10 bases lining up with TRBD2. CDR3 length: 18 residues. V was pared by 0 bases and J by 0 bases, with 5 bases of the junction left unmatched. From germline, CDR1 is ENHRY and CDR2 SYGVKD. CDR3: CAISESGSGRASYNEQFF. The CDR3 nucleotides read TGTGCCATCAGTGAGTCCGGGAGCGGGAGGGCCTCCTACAATGAGCAGTTCTTC.

The chain recombines TRBV11-3 with TRBJ1-2; the match to TRBD1 covers 7 bases. This CDR3 has 14 amino acids. Per the germline V gene, CDR1 is SGHNT and CDR2 is YENEEA. V shed 6 bases, J shed 2 bases, and the junction held 6 bases outside the gene matches. The CDR3 nucleotides read TGTGCCAGCAGTCGGGACAGACGCAACTATGGCTACACCTTC. Protein product: CASSRDRRNYGYTF.

A single count supports this clone. The rearrangement uses TRBV2 and TRBJ1-6, with D possibly matching TRBD1 (5 bases). This CDR3 contains 18 residues. The germline gives CDR1 SNHLY, CDR2 FYNNEI. The V end lost 3 bases, the J end lost 0 bases, and 15 bases lay between the germline ends. In DNA, the CDR3 is TGTGCCAGCAGTGACCCTGGACACATAGACTCCTATAATTCACCCCTCCACTTT. This translates into CASSDPGHIDSYNSPLHF.

This clone was seen a single time. The gene calls are TRBV5-8 and TRBJ2-7; D unclear. From germline, CDR1 is SGHTS and CDR2 YDEGEE. This CDR3 spans 15 amino acids. V shed 4 bases and J shed 0 bases, with 14 bases lying between them. CDR3 sequence: CASSRGPASSYEQYF. In DNA, the CDR3 is TGTGCCAGCAGCCGCGGACCGGCCAGCTCCTACGAGCAGTACTTC.

This chain uses TRBV6-6 with TRBJ2-2; 8 bases line up with TRBD1. The CDR3 extends over 16 amino acids. Germline CDR1 MNHNY, CDR2 SVGAGI (reference sequence). Trimming removed 2 bases from V and 4 bases from J; junction bases left unmatched: 6. The DNA of the CDR3 is TGTGCCAGCAGTTACGGTGACAGGGGATTCACCGGGGAGCTGTTTTTT. Its protein product is CASSYGDRGFTGELFF.

The rearrangement links TRBV11-2 to TRBJ1-3; D is undetermined. CDR1 is SGHAT and CDR2 is FQNNGV in the germline V gene. The CDR3 covers 17 residues. The V end was cut by 0 bases, the J end by 2 bases, with 14 bases between. Here the CDR3 reads CASSLDLAPQTGNTIYF. CDR3 in DNA: TGTGCCAGCAGCTTAGATTTGGCCCCGCAGACTGGAAACACCATATATTTT.

The V and J genes are TRBV5-1 and TRBJ1-4; weak D call: TRBD1 (6 bases). Trimming left V 2 bases short and J 6 bases short, with 14 bases between. Germline V gene sequence: CDR1 SGHRS, CDR2 YFSETQ. CDR3 length: 15 residues. DNA of the CDR3: TGCGCCAGCAGCTTCGGGGGCAGCGGTTATGAAAAACTGTTTTTT. Protein: CASSFGGSGYEKLFF.

The rearrangement joins TRBV5-6 to TRBJ1-3; no firm D call. There are 15 residues in the CDR3. Between the trimmed V and J ends, which lost 1 base and 0 bases, there was a span of 8 bases. CDR1 is SGHDT, CDR2 YYEEEE, per germline. The DNA for the CDR3 is TGTGCCAGCAGCTTGAAAATCACCTCTGGAAACACCATATATTTT. Residues: CASSLKITSGNTIYF.

This clone came up once. The chain combines TRBV6-1 with TRBJ1-5, with 7 bases identical to TRBD1. The CDR3 has 14 amino acids. Germline V CDR1 and CDR2: MNHNS, SASEGT. V was clipped by 7 bases and J by 3 bases; unmatched bases: 6. CDR3 nucleotide sequence: TGTGCCAGCAAACCGACAGGGCCCAATCAGCCCCAGCATTTT. This encodes CASKPTGPNQPQHF.

The chain employs TRBV6-6 and TRBJ1-4; D gene unclear. Germline CDR1 is MNHNY and CDR2 is SVGAGI (reference sequence). This CDR3 spans 16 amino acids. The ends were cut back, 6 bases at V and 8 bases at J, with 22 bases in the middle. The CDR3 coding sequence is TGTGCCAGCAGGTCTCCGGGAGGGCGGTCTAGAGAAAAACTGTTTTTT. Translation: CASRSPGGRSREKLFF.

This sequence joins TRBV4-1 and TRBJ1-4, with 8 bases identical to TRBD1. V lost 2 bases to trimming and J lost 5 bases; unmatched junction nucleotides: 1. Germline V gene data show CDR1 as MGHRA and CDR2 as YSYEKL. This CDR3 has 14 amino acids. The chain's CDR3 is CASSQRQGNEKLFF. Here the CDR3 DNA reads TGCGCCAGCAGCCAACGACAGGGGAATGAAAAACTGTTTTTT.

This chain connects TRBV18 to TRBJ1-1; perhaps TRBD1 as D (5 bases). V was shortened by 4 bases and J by 5 bases, with 17 bases between the two germline ends. The V gene's germline CDR1 is KGHSH and CDR2 LQKENI. The CDR3 extends over 15 amino acids. CDR3 in DNA: TGTGCCAGCTCACAATTCCCAGGGCTGCCTACTGAAGCTTTCTTT. It encodes CASSQFPGLPTEAFF.

The chain has TRBV27 and TRBJ1-6; possibly TRBD1 for D (5 bases). The CDR3 runs 15 residues. Trimming removed 5 bases at V and 9 bases at J, with 17 bases between. The germline CDR1 and CDR2 sequences are MNHEY and SMNVEV (reference sequence). The CDR3 spells CASSPLGGMVSPLHF. The CDR3 DNA is TGTGCCAGCAGTCCTCTGGGGGGAATGGTTTCACCCCTCCACTTT.

The V and J genes are TRBV10-3 and TRBJ1-2; TRBD1 is a possible D gene (5 bases). The CDR3 totals 11 residues. CDR1 and CDR2 (germline): ENHRY, SYGVKD. Between the trimmed V and J ends, which lost 3 bases and 7 bases, there was a span of 6 bases. Here the CDR3 DNA reads TGTGCCATCAGTGATAGGGGTGGCTACACCTTC. Its protein is CAISDRGGYTF.

This rearrangement joins TRBV5-8 to TRBJ1-2, with a weak D call TRBD1 (5 bases). The CDR3 consists of 15 residues. V dropped 1 base and J dropped 5 bases, with 15 bases sitting between them. Germline CDR1 reads SGHTS; CDR2 reads YDEGEE. CDR3 protein: CASSLTGPIVYGYTF. The CDR3 region has the DNA TGTGCCAGCAGCTTGACAGGTCCCATCGTATATGGCTACACCTTC.

The chain recombines TRBV2 with TRBJ1-3; D is unclear. V was cut by 7 bases and J by 0 bases, with 10 bases left in between. Germline V lookup: CDR1 SNHLY, CDR2 FYNNEI. The CDR3 totals 14 residues. The CDR3 coding sequence is TGTGCCAGCACCCGAAGAATCTCTGGAAACACCATATATTTT. It is translated as CASTRRISGNTIYF.

The J gene is TRBJ2-1, the V gene TRBV28, with D perhaps matching TRBD2 (5 bases). Trimming cost V 3 bases and J 5 bases, with 14 bases left between them. The CDR3 is 15 amino acids. From germline, CDR1 is MDHEN and CDR2 SYDVKM. DNA of the CDR3: TGTGCCAGCAGTTTGAACAAGGGAGCGGACAATGAGCAGTTCTTC. Amino acid sequence: CASSLNKGADNEQFF.

V and J are TRBV5-1 and TRBJ1-6; 8 nucleotides line up with TRBD1. Germline trimming cut 6 bases from V and 15 bases from J; bases unmatched to any gene: 14. This CDR3 has 14 residues. Per germline, CDR1 SGHRS and CDR2 YFSETQ. Written as DNA, the CDR3 is TGCGCCAGCACCCCTGGACAGGGATCTAGGGACCTCCACTTT. Its translation: CASTPGQGSRDLHF. The entire variable domain, with the rest obtained from reference TRBV5-1 and TRBJ1-6, is as follows: KAGVTQTPRYLIKTRGQQVTLSCSPISGHRSVSWYQQTPGQGLQFLFEYFSETQRNKGNFPGRFSGRQFSNSRSEMNVSTLELGDSALYLCASTPGQGSRDLHFGNGTRLTVT.

V and J are TRBV18 and TRBJ2-2; 10 bases fit TRBD2. Per the germline V gene, CDR1 is KGHSH and CDR2 is LQKENI. The V and J ends lost 3 bases and 3 bases, in that order; junction bases with no gene match: 7. The CDR3 sequence is 17 residues long. The CDR3 DNA sequence: TGTGCCAGCTCACCTAGCCTAGCGGGAGTCTACACCGGGGAGCTGTTTTTT. It codes for CASSPSLAGVYTGELFF. Looking up the rest from reference TRBV18 and TRBJ2-2 gives the full variable domain: NAGVMQNPRHLVRRRGQEARLRCSPMKGHSHVYWYRQLPEEGLKFMVYLQKENIIDESGMPKERFSAEFPKEGPSILRIQQVVRGDSAAYFCASSPSLAGVYTGELFFGEGSRLTVL.

CDR3 residues: CASSVEEGSGNEQYF. CDR3 nucleotides: TGTGCCAGCAGCGTAGAGGAGGGGTCAGGGAACGAGCAGTACTTC. The chain employs TRBV9 and TRBJ2-7, with D possibly TRBD2 on 6 matching bases. The CDR3 consists of 15 residues. The germline gives CDR1 SGDLS, CDR2 YYNGEE. The V gene lost 0 bases and the J gene lost 5 bases, with 15 bases spanning the gap.